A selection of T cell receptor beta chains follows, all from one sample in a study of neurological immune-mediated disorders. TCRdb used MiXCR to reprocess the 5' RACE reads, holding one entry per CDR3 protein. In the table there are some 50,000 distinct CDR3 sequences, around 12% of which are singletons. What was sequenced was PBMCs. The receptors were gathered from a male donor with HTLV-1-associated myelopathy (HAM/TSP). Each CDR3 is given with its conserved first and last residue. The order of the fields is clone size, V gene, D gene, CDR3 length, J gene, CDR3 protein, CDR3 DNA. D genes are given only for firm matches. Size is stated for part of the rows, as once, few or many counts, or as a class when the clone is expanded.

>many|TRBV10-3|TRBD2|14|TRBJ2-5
CAIRARGEQETQYF
TGTGCCATCAGGGCGCGGGGGGAACAAGAGACCCAGTACTTC
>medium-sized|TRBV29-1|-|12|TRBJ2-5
CSVEDKGETQYF
TGCAGCGTTGAAGATAAAGGAGAGACCCAGTACTTC
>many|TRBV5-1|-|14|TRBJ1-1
CASSLDSLNTEAFF
TGCGCCAGCAGCTTGGACAGCCTGAACACTGAAGCTTTCTTT
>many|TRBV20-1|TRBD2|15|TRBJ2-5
CSARDRASGTETQYF
TGCAGTGCTAGAGATCGGGCTAGCGGAACGGAAACCCAGTACTTC
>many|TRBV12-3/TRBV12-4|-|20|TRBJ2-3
CASRPGQFFGGDLPSDTQYF
TGTGCCAGCAGACCGGGACAGTTCTTTGGAGGGGATCTCCCGTCAGATACGCAGTATTTT
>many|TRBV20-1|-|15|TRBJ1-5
CSARVARKTNQPQHF
TGCAGTGCTAGGGTTGCCAGGAAGACCAATCAGCCCCAGCATTTT
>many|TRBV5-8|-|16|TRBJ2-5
CASSYGGGTHAETQYF
TGTGCCAGCAGTTACGGTGGTGGGACTCATGCGGAGACCCAGTACTTC
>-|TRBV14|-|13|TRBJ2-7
CASSQAEGGEQYF
TGTGCCAGCAGCCAAGCTGAGGGAGGCGAGCAGTACTTC
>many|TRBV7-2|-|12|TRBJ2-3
CASSLVRDTQYF
TGTGCCAGCAGCTTAGTCCGGGATACGCAGTATTTT
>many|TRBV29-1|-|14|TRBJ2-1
CSVIIQEPSTEQFF
TGCAGCGTTATCATACAAGAGCCCAGCACGGAGCAGTTCTTC
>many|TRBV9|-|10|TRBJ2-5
CPQARETQYF
TGCCCCCAAGCCCGGGAGACCCAGTACTTC
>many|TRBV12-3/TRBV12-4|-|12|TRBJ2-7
CASSPSSYEQYF
TGTGCCAGCAGCCCCTCCTCCTACGAGCAGTACTTC
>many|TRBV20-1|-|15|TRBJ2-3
CSARDPGNFGDTQYF
TGCAGTGCTAGAGATCCAGGGAACTTTGGAGATACGCAGTATTTT
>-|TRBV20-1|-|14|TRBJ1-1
CSARLEPGNTEAFF
TGCAGTGCTAGACTGGAACCGGGGAACACTGAAGCTTTCTTT
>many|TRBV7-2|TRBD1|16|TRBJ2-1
CASSVTMGQGFGEQFF
TGTGCCAGCAGTGTTACGATGGGACAGGGGTTTGGTGAGCAGTTCTTC
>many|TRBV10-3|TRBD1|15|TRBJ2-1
CAISGTGGNYNEQFF
TGTGCCATCAGTGGGACAGGGGGGAACTACAATGAGCAGTTCTTC
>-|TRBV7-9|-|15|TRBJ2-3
CASSRGSLITDTQYF
TGTGCCAGCAGCCGGGGTAGTCTTATCACAGATACGCAGTATTTT
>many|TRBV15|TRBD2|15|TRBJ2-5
CATSRDKTSGATQYF
TGTGCCACCAGCAGAGACAAAACTAGCGGTGCGACCCAGTACTTC
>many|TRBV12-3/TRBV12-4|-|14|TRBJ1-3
CASSLGALGNTIYF
TGTGCCAGCAGTTTGGGGGCTCTTGGAAACACCATATATTTT
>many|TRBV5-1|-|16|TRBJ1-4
CASSLQAQATNEKLFF
TGCGCCAGCAGCCTTCAAGCACAGGCAACTAATGAAAAACTGTTTTTT
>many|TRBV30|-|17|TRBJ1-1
CAWGRHLTREGNTEAFF
TGTGCCTGGGGTCGACACTTGACGAGGGAAGGGAACACTGAAGCTTTCTTT
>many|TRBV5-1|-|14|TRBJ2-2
CASGEDAAAGELFF
TGCGCCAGCGGTGAGGACGCTGCGGCCGGGGAGCTGTTTTTT
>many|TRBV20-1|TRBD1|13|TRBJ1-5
CSARVTGGQPQHF
TGCAGTGCTAGAGTAACAGGGGGCCAGCCCCAGCATTTT
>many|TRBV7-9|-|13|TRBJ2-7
CASSPEGLSEQYF
TGTGCCAGCAGCCCCGAGGGCCTTTCTGAGCAGTACTTC
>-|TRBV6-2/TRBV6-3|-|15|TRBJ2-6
CASSYEAAGANVLTF
TGTGCCAGCAGTTATGAGGCAGCAGGGGCCAACGTCCTGACTTTC
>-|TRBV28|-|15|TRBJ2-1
CASTTSGPSYNEQFF
TGTGCCAGCACCACCTCGGGTCCGTCCTACAATGAGCAGTTCTTC
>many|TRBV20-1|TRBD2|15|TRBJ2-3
CSAPSGGASTDTQYF
TGCAGTGCACCTAGCGGGGGGGCGAGCACAGATACGCAGTATTTT
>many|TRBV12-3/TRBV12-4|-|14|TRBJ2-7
CASSLGDISYEQYF
TGTGCCAGCAGTTTAGGGGACATCTCCTACGAGCAGTACTTC
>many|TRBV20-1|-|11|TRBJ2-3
CSARNSDTQYF
TGCAGTGCTAGGAACTCTGATACGCAGTATTTT
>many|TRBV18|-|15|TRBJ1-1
CASSPPSQWNTEAFF
TGTGCCAGCTCACCACCGAGTCAGTGGAACACTGAAGCTTTCTTT
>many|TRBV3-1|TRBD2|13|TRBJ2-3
CASRGDYTDTQYF
TGTGCCAGCAGGGGGGACTACACAGATACGCAGTATTTT
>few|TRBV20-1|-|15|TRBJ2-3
CSAIRPLSRADTQYF
TGCAGTGCTATACGACCTCTTTCTAGAGCAGATACGCAGTATTTT
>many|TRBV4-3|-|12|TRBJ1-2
CASSQANYGYTF
TGCGCCAGCAGCCAAGCCAACTATGGCTACACCTTC
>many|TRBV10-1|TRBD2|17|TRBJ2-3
CASSESTGLAGADTQYF
TGCGCCAGCAGTGAGTCGACGGGTCTAGCGGGGGCAGATACGCAGTATTTT
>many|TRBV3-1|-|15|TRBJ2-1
CASSQPGLTDNEQFF
TGTGCCAGCAGCCAACCGGGACTGACCGACAATGAGCAGTTCTTC
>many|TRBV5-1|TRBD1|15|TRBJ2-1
CASSLLEAGGNEQFF
TGCGCCAGCAGCTTGCTCGAGGCAGGGGGCAATGAGCAGTTCTTC
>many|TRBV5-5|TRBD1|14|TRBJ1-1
CASSLEGARTEAFF
TGTGCCAGCAGCTTGGAGGGGGCCCGGACTGAAGCTTTCTTT
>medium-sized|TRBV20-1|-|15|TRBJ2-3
CSARDQGRGTDTQYF
TGCAGTGCTAGAGACCAGGGACGGGGCACAGATACGCAGTATTTT
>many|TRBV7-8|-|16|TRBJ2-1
CASSLVPGDGYNEQFF
TGTGCCAGCAGCTTAGTCCCAGGGGATGGCTACAATGAGCAGTTCTTC
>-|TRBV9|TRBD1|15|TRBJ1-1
CASSAVGQGAFEAFF
TGTGCCAGCAGCGCCGTAGGACAGGGGGCTTTTGAAGCTTTCTTT
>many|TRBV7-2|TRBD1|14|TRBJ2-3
CASRVDRGADTQYF
TGTGCCAGCAGGGTGGACAGGGGGGCAGATACGCAGTATTTT
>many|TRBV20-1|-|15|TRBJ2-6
CSAVPGHSGANVLTF
TGCAGTGCCGTGCCGGGGCACTCTGGGGCCAACGTCCTGACTTTC